This T cell receptor (beta chain) was identified in a study of cytomegalovirus exposure and HLA in healthy donors. This CDR3 contains 14 residues. The germline V gene encodes CDR1 MNHEY and CDR2 SVGAGI. Trimming took 8 bases from V and 0 from J; bases not matched to a gene: 4. General study points: Specific recognition of CMV antigens was confirmed in vitro for a few chains (all CMV-associated). As was reported, the classifier diagnosed cytomegalovirus status with high specificity and sensitivity.

Profiling relied on immunoSEQ multiplex PCR, and the TCRdb table lists in-frame clones only, not all of them. Of approximately 300,000 clones listed, around 87% are singletons. In this sample, this clone turned up once. Its antigen is not identified. V gene TRBV6-5 combines with J gene TRBJ2-1; 7 nucleotides agree with TRBD2. Sequencing was carried out using PBMCs. The receptor comes from a woman in her twenties or thirties in good health and CMV-seropositive. The CDR3 DNA reads TGTGCCAGCGGGGGGGATAGCTCCTACAATGAGCAGTTCTTC. It translates to CASGGDSSYNEQFF.